These 7 T cell receptor beta chains came from one sample sequenced in a study of a mutant IDH1 vaccine in newly diagnosed glioma. This table comes from immunoSEQ multiplex PCR, and its TCRdb copy is limited to in-frame clones, with some not included. Seen here are about 24,000 clones, 82% observed once, and the top ten hold approximately 3.6%. These receptors lack a known antigen. Time point: week 47, end of study. Each dose of the vaccine consisted of 300 ug of mutant IDH1 20-mer peptide, with topical imiquimod. This material consisted of PBMCs, taken from a glioma patient whose treatment included an IDH1 peptide vaccine. These receptors were obtained from a man aged 35-49 years with glioma. Some clones in this sample may be carry-over from other donors' samples.

This clone was recorded once. The chain is built from TRBV13 and TRBJ2-3; TRBD1 aligns across 10 bases. This CDR3 is built from 16 residues. Germline CDR1 PRHDT, CDR2 FYEKMQ (reference sequence). Trimming removed 4 bases from V and 5 bases from J; junction bases left unmatched: 9. The CDR3 protein is CASSSTGTGARDTQYF. As DNA, the CDR3 is TGTGCCAGCAGCTCAACCGGGACAGGGGCCAGAGATACGCAGTATTTT.

The chain combines TRBV4-2 with TRBJ2-7, with TRBD2 matching over 9 bases. J lost 4 bases, V lost 4 bases, and 11 bases had no gene match. The germline gives CDR1 LGHNA, CDR2 YNFKEQ. The CDR3 totals 16 residues. CDR3 loop: CASSRGGSGGNYEQYF. DNA of the CDR3: TGTGCCAGCAGCCGAGGGGGTAGCGGGGGTAATTACGAGCAGTACTTC.

The rearrangement uses TRBV5-1 and TRBJ2-5; D ambiguous. Trimming removed 4 bases from V and 5 bases from J, with 18 bases in between. The CDR3 consists of 15 residues. Germline lookup yields CDR1 SGHRS and CDR2 YFSETQ. This CDR3 is CASSPDGSVAETQYF. CDR3 coding DNA: TGCGCCAGCAGCCCGGACGGCAGTGTAGCCGAGACCCAGTACTTC.

The gene calls are TRBV30 and TRBJ1-2; the D is unclear. This CDR3 has 11 amino acids. V lost 3 bases to trimming and J lost 5 bases, with 7 bases between them. Germline-derived CDR1 and CDR2 are GTSNPN and SVGIG (reference sequence). Written as DNA, the CDR3 is TGTGCCTGGAGCCTTCAATATGGCTACACCTTC. It specifies CAWSLQYGYTF.

The V call is TRBV14, the J call TRBJ1-6; the D is unclear. The CDR3 length is 14 residues. Germline V lookup: CDR1 SGHDN, CDR2 FVKESK. Trimming removed 1 base from V and 4 bases from J, with 5 bases in between. The CDR3 DNA is TGTGCCAGCAGCCAAGGGGAATATAATTCACCCCTCCACTTT. Its protein is CASSQGEYNSPLHF.

Note on this clone: This sample also contains other DNA sequences that code for the same CDR3. V and J are TRBV6-1 and TRBJ1-4; D is possibly TRBD1 (6 bases). CDR3 length equals 15 residues. Trimming stripped 6 bases from V and 5 bases from J, with 16 bases between. Germline V gene data show CDR1 as MNHNS and CDR2 as SASEGT. The CDR3 DNA reads TGTGCCAGCAGACTGACGACAGGTGTGAATGAAAAACTGTTTTTT. It is translated as CASRLTTGVNEKLFF.

V and J are TRBV30 and TRBJ1-1; D perhaps matches TRBD1 (5 bases). The length of the CDR3 is 13 residues. Looked up from germline, CDR1 is GTSNPN and CDR2 is SVGIG (reference sequence). The germline V and J ends were trimmed by 5 bases and 3 bases, with 13 bases remaining between them. CDR3 residues: CAWSRGGDTEAFF. As DNA, the CDR3 is TGTGCCTGGTCGCGCGGGGGGGACACTGAAGCTTTCTTT.